A single sample is the source of the 6 T cell receptor beta chains below, sequenced in a study of human T cells and chemical hapten exposure. TCRdb redid the calling of the RACE reads with MiXCR, one entry per CDR3 protein. The repertoire holds under 200,000 distinct CDR3 sequences, about a quarter seen once, with around 1.9% in the top ten. Time point meaning: patch test 3, about 24 weeks after DPC sensitization. The sample's treatment: therapeutic diphenylcyclopropenone sensitization with weekly scalp DPC. The source was whole blood, collected in connection with sensitization to the hapten diphenylcyclopropenone (DPC). These receptor sequences come from a woman in her late teens or twenties with alopecia areata. Some clones in this sample may be carry-over from other donors' samples.

The chain recombines TRBV3-1 with TRBJ1-2, with D possibly being TRBD1 (5 bases). Looked up from germline, CDR1 is LGHDT and CDR2 is YNNKEL (reference sequence). Trimming took off 0 bases at V and 0 bases at J, with 8 bases between the two ends. The CDR3 sequence is 15 residues long. CDR3 in DNA: TGTGCCAGCAGCCAAGAGGGGACGGCTAACTATGGCTACACCTTC. Protein: CASSQEGTANYGYTF.

This clonotype was seen only a few times. The rearrangement uses TRBV13 and TRBJ1-4, with D tentatively TRBD1 (6 bases). The CDR3 runs to 15 residues. Germline CDR1 is PRHDT and CDR2 is FYEKMQ (reference sequence). V lost 3 bases and J 4 bases, leaving 12 bases between the germline ends. CDR3 bases: TGTGCCAGCAGCTTTCGGGGGCGGAATAATGAAAAACTGTTTTTT. Protein product: CASSFRGRNNEKLFF. Full variable domain (outside the CDR3, taken from reference TRBV13 and TRBJ1-4): AAGVIQSPRHLIKEKRETATLKCYPIPRHDTVYWYQQGPGQDPQFLISFYEKMQSDKGSIPDRFSAQQFSDYHSELNMSSLELGDSALYFCASSFRGRNNEKLFFGSGTQLSVL.

The chain is built from TRBV4-2 and TRBJ2-3; D possibly corresponds to TRBD1 (6 bases). The CDR3 consists of 14 residues. Germline lookup yields CDR1 LGHNA and CDR2 YNFKEQ. The V end lost 2 bases, the J end lost 5 bases, and 11 bases lay between the germline ends. CDR3 in amino acids: CASSQQGFGDTQYF. CDR3 coding DNA: TGTGCCAGCAGCCAACAGGGGTTCGGAGATACGCAGTATTTT.

J is TRBJ2-7 and V is TRBV5-1, with 8 bases lining up with TRBD2. The CDR3 loop spans 14 amino acids. V was clipped by 4 bases and J by 6 bases; unmatched bases: 9. The V gene's germline CDR1 is SGHRS and CDR2 YFSETQ. CDR3 loop: CASSPPGLVGEQYF. The CDR3 nucleotides read TGCGCCAGCAGCCCGCCGGGACTAGTCGGCGAGCAGTACTTC.

The rearrangement joins TRBV6-1 to TRBJ2-1, with TRBD1 matching 8 bases. This CDR3 spans 13 amino acids. V lost 1 base, J lost 10 bases, and 3 bases stayed unmatched. Germline V CDR1 and CDR2: MNHNS, SASEGT. CDR3 in amino acids: CASSEVGDREQFF. DNA of the CDR3: TGTGCCAGCAGTGAAGTTGGGGACAGGGAGCAGTTCTTC.

This clonotype has a handful of counts. J is TRBJ1-1 and V is TRBV4-3; D is ambiguous. Per germline, CDR1 LGHNA and CDR2 YSLEER. Trimming cost V 4 bases and J 1 base, with 7 bases left between them. This CDR3 contains 13 residues. The CDR3 DNA is TGCGCCAGCAGCCCCTCAGCGAACACTGAAGCTTTCTTT. Translated, it gives CASSPSANTEAFF.